The sequence of this T cell receptor beta chain was determined in a study of technical replicates of blood from a handful of donors. CDR3 size: 15 residues. V lost 4 bases and J lost 0; bases outside the gene matches: 6. CDR1 and CDR2 from the germline V gene are GTSNPN and SVGIG (reference sequence). The data were produced by immunoSEQ multiplex PCR, yet TCRdb's version contains in-frame clones alone and is incomplete. This sample has around 65,000 clones, with approximately 88% found just once. Sequencing used PBMCs. The receptor comes from a human donor in good health. Some clones in this sample may be carry-over from other donors' samples. The chain uses TRBV30 and TRBJ1-5; 7 nucleotides agree with TRBD1. The CDR3 DNA reads as TGTGCCTGGAACCCAGGGGGTTATAGCAATCAGCCCCAGCATTTT. Protein sequence: CAWNPGGYSNQPQHF. Looking up the rest from reference TRBV30 and TRBJ1-5 gives the full variable domain: SQTIHQWPATLVQPVGSPLSLECTVEGTSNPNLYWYRQAAGRGLQLLFYSVGIGQISSEVPQNLSASRPQDRQFILSSKKLLLSDSGFYLCAWNPGGYSNQPQHFGDGTRLSIL.